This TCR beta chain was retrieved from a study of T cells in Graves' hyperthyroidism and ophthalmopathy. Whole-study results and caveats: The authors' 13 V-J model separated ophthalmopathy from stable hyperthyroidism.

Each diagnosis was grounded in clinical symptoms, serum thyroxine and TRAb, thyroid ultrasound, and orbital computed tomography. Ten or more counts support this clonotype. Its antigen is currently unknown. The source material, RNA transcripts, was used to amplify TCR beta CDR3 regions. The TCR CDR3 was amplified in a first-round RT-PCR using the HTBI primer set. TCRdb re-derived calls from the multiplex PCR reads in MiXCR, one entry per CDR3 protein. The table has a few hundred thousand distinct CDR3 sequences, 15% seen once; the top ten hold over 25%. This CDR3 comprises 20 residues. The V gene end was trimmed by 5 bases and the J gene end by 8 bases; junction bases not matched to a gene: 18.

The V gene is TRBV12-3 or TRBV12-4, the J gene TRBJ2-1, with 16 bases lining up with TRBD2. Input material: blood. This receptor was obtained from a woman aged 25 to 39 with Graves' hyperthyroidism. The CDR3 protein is CASSPHLGLAGGQGGDEQFF. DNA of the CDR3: TGTGCCAGCAGTCCCCATCTGGGACTAGCGGGAGGGCAGGGGGGGGATGAGCAGTTCTTC.